This paragraph reports one TCR beta chain. Its antigen remains unidentified. This record belongs to a study of cytomegalovirus exposure and HLA in healthy donors. A multiplex PCR was run with 60 Vbeta primers and 13 Jbeta primers. The assay was immunoSEQ multiplex PCR, and TCRdb's table has in-frame clones only and misses some. The sample carries 110,000 or so clones, about 13% recorded once. The CDR3 loop spans 17 amino acids. Trimming pared 7 bases from V and 2 bases from J, leaving 21 bases between. The germline gives CDR1 MNHEY, CDR2 SMNVEV (reference sequence). Study findings and constraints: Equally common other TCR beta chains were less clonally expanded than HLA-associated ones, a later analysis found.

Donors likely had unrecorded immune exposures despite being nominally healthy when sampled. The chain combines TRBV27 with TRBJ1-5, with D possibly matching TRBD1 (5 bases). Sequencing was performed on PBMCs. The receptor comes from a man aged 40-50 years in good health and CMV-seropositive. CDR3 region: CASNVVGRGIRNQPQHF. CDR3 DNA: TGTGCCAGCAACGTAGTGGGAAGGGGCATTCGCAATCAGCCCCAGCATTTT.